These T cell receptor beta chains were read from a single sample in a study of blood T cells in healthy people across ages. TCRdb recomputed calls from the 5' RACE reads with MiXCR, one row per CDR3 protein. The data hold 1,300,000 or so distinct CDR3 sequences, with around 59% observed a single time. Sequencing used blood. The receptors here all came from a man aged 18 to 30 in good health. Both conserved end residues are part of each CDR3. The D gene is left open where the match is weak. Expanded clones get a size class; other rows say once, few or many, or leave the size out.

d_call j_call v_call clone_size cdr3_aa cdr3_nt
- TRBJ1-5 TRBV3-1 - CASSQGTDPSNQPQHF TGTGCCAGCAGCCAAGGTACAGACCCTAGCAATCAGCCCCAGCATTTT
- TRBJ2-7 TRBV6-5 once CASSYSRGYLSYEQYF TGTGCCAGCAGTTACTCGAGGGGGTACCTCTCCTACGAGCAGTACTTC
TRBD1 TRBJ1-2 TRBV20-1 - CSARDRTGSSTYGYTF TGCAGTGCTAGAGATAGGACAGGGTCCTCTACCTATGGCTACACCTTC
- TRBJ2-3 TRBV27 - CATSSGWMQYF TGTGCCACCTCTTCGGGGTGGATGCAGTATTTT
TRBD1 TRBJ2-7 TRBV7-2 - CASSLDLWTGGEQYF TGTGCCAGCAGCTTAGATCTCTGGACAGGGGGCGAGCAGTACTTC
TRBD1 TRBJ1-2 TRBV20-1 few CSAKPDREFYGYTF TGCAGTGCTAAGCCGGACAGGGAGTTTTATGGCTACACCTTC
- TRBJ2-3 TRBV12-5 - CASIGRPDTQYF TGTGCTAGTATAGGCAGACCAGATACGCAGTATTTT
TRBD2 TRBJ2-7 TRBV12-3/TRBV12-4 - CASSKPGLAAEQYF TGTGCCAGCAGCAAACCGGGACTAGCGGCCGAGCAGTACTTC
TRBD1 TRBJ1-2 TRBV25-1 few CATQDRGSYGYTF TGTGCCACCCAAGACAGGGGATCATATGGCTACACCTTC
TRBD1 TRBJ1-2 TRBV29-1 - CSVVLDRAIYGYTF TGCAGCGTTGTGTTAGACAGGGCGATCTATGGCTACACCTTC
- TRBJ2-1 TRBV12-5 - CASGLGGGAYNEQFF TGTGCTAGTGGTTTAGGAGGTGGCGCCTACAATGAGCAGTTCTTC
- TRBJ2-1 TRBV7-2 once CASSNVGSPQFF TGTGCCAGCAGCAATGTGGGCAGCCCTCAGTTCTTC
- TRBJ1-2 TRBV7-9 few CASSTPLGGIDYGYTF TGTGCCAGCAGCACACCCCTGGGGGGGATCGACTATGGCTACACCTTC
- TRBJ2-5 TRBV4-1 few CASSQGQGPYQETQYF TGCGCCAGCAGCCAGGGCCAGGGTCCGTACCAAGAGACCCAGTACTTC
TRBD2 TRBJ2-5 TRBV29-1 - CSGGELSGGRETQYF TGCAGCGGAGGGGAGCTATCGGGGGGGCGGGAGACCCAGTACTTC
TRBD1 TRBJ1-3 TRBV29-1 - CSGVTGAGNTIYF TGCAGCGGGGTGACAGGGGCTGGAAACACCATATATTTT
- TRBJ1-2 TRBV3-1 few CASSQTLQGRENGYTF TGTGCCAGCAGCCAAACTCTACAGGGTAGAGAAAATGGCTACACCTTC
- TRBJ2-7 TRBV2 - CASSVKRSIDEQYF TGTGCCAGCAGTGTAAAGAGGAGTATAGACGAGCAGTACTTC
- TRBJ1-2 TRBV7-2 - CASSLAVRGRGYTF TGTGCCAGCAGCTTAGCGGTCAGGGGCCGGGGCTACACCTTC
TRBD1 TRBJ1-2 TRBV29-1 - CSVEFEGAYGYTF TGCAGCGTTGAGTTCGAGGGGGCCTATGGCTACACCTTC
- TRBJ2-7 TRBV5-1 - CASSLEGVRSSYEQYF TGCGCCAGCAGCTTGGAAGGGGTCAGGAGCTCCTACGAGCAGTACTTC
- TRBJ1-2 TRBV7-9 - CASSSDNAANYGYTF TGTGCCAGCAGCTCTGACAATGCCGCGAACTATGGCTACACCTTC
TRBD2 TRBJ2-1 TRBV6-5 once CASSYGTTQKHNEQFF TGTGCCAGCAGTTACGGGACTACTCAAAAGCACAATGAGCAGTTCTTC
- TRBJ2-7 TRBV10-3 few CAISESGSSSYEQYF TGTGCCATCAGTGAGTCAGGCAGCAGCTCCTACGAGCAGTACTTC
TRBD1 TRBJ2-7 TRBV27 - CASSRQGVDEQYF TGTGCCAGCAGTAGACAGGGAGTCGACGAGCAGTACTTC
- TRBJ1-4 TRBV27 - CASSAGAGGEKLFF TGTGCCAGCAGTGCAGGGGCTGGGGGAGAAAAACTGTTTTTT